The entry below describes one TCR beta chain. Its antigen is unknown. V was trimmed by 1 base and J by 7 bases, leaving 4 bases between them. There are 11 residues in the CDR3. Per the germline V gene, CDR1 is SGHTA and CDR2 is FQGNSA. Sequencing was performed with immunoSEQ multiplex PCR; in TCRdb, only in-frame clones are kept and a portion is missing. The sample shows 95,000 to 100,000 clones, just under 85% of them seen only once. This specimen belongs to a study of OX40 agonist ivuxolimab in advanced cancers. Looking at the study overall: The patients received ivuxolimab by intravenous route every 2 weeks at 0.01 to 10 mg/kg. Earlier treatment with anti-PD-1, anti-PD-L1 or anti-CTLA-4 was permitted, and over 35% had received some. Cohort: approximately 83% men, mean age about 62, aged about 20 to 90.

Study conclusions and caveats: The study found among the lowest clonal expansion in partial responders at 0.1-3.0 mg/kg.

The receptor was isolated from an adult with an advanced solid tumor such as melanoma, head and neck, liver or kidney cancer. The rearrangement links TRBV7-2 to TRBJ1-2; D is undetermined. The sequencing here drew on CD4+ or CD8+ T cells sorted from blood, taken in a trial of the OX40 agonist ivuxolimab. This CDR3 reads CASSLGFGYTF. The DNA for the CDR3 is TGTGCCAGCAGCTTAGGGTTTGGCTACACCTTC. The variable domain in full, with the rest retrieved from reference TRBV7-2 and TRBJ1-2, is GAGVSQSPSNKVTEKGKDVELRCDPISGHTALYWYRQSLGQGLEFLIYFQGNSAPDKSGLPSDRFSAERTGGSVSTLTIQRTQQEDSAVYLCASSLGFGYTFGSGTRLTVV.